The source of this TCR beta chain is a study of beta chain features in type 1 diabetes. Across the study: The patient and healthy donor groups were comparable for age, gender and cell yields.

The study's findings and limits: Within each of all four CD4+ subsets, Type 1 diabetes patients had TCRB CDR3s that were moderately but significantly shorter. Patients' naive, central memory and Treg TCRB repertoires seemed closer to one another than those of healthy donors.

Reverse transcribing all isolated RNA meant expressed TCRB transcripts were sequenced. TCRdb's copy holds only in-frame clones and misses some; the assay was immunoSEQ multiplex PCR. Counted here are 230,000 or so clones, 16% occurring once; the ten biggest clones make up more than 0.075%. This clone was counted between two and nine times. Its antigen remains unidentified. One heparinised draw of blood, averaging roughly 110 mL, came from each donor. The CDR3 is made up of 15 amino acids. Germline lookup yields CDR1 MDHEN and CDR2 SYDVKM. The V and J ends lost 8 bases and 5 bases, in that order; junction bases with no gene match: 10.

The chain couples TRBV28 to TRBJ1-2; 11 bases align to TRBD1. Sequenced material: naive CD4+ T cells from blood. The receptor was isolated from a man under 40 with type 1 diabetes. The CDR3 region has the DNA TGTGCCAGCGGGACAGGGGGAGCCGTTAATTATGGCTACACCTTC. Its translation: CASGTGGAVNYGYTF.